Listed below are T cell receptor beta chains from one sample, sequenced in a study of STAT3 mutations in large granular lymphocyte leukemia. Assay: immunoSEQ multiplex PCR; the TCRdb copy retains only in-frame clones and omits some. The sample shows under 15,000 clones, around nine tenths of them seen only once. The sample was peripheral blood mononuclear cells. These receptors all stem from a man aged 35 to 55 with T-cell large granular lymphocyte leukemia. Some clones in this sample may be carry-over from other donors' samples. Both conserved end residues are part of each CDR3. The D gene is left open where the match is weak. Clone size is not always given. Where it is, it says once, few, many or a class for expanded clones.

TRBJ1-2 | TRBV27 | NA | TRBD1 | TGTGCCAGCAGCCCTACAGGGGGCGCGGTCTACACCTTC | CASSPTGGAVYTF
TRBJ2-4 | TRBV30 | NA | TRBD1 | TGTGCCTGGAGTAGGGACAGGGTTTTGGACATTCAGTACTTC | CAWSRDRVLDIQYF
TRBJ1-1 | TRBV27 | NA | NA | TGTGCCAGCAGTGTAGAGTCCGGGTTTGTCGGGACTGAAGCTTTCTTT | CASSVESGFVGTEAFF
TRBJ1-1 | TRBV5-1 | once | NA | TGCGCCAGCAGCTTGAGGGGACCCATGAACACTGAAGCTTTCTTT | CASSLRGPMNTEAFF
TRBJ2-1 | TRBV10-2 | NA | NA | TGCGCCAGCAGTGAGCTAGGTCAAGCCTACAATGAGCAGTTCTTC | CASSELGQAYNEQFF
TRBJ2-1 | TRBV5-4 | NA | TRBD2 | TGTGCCAGCAGCATTTCGCTAGCGGGGGTCAACTACAATGAGCAGTTCTTC | CASSISLAGVNYNEQFF
TRBJ1-2 | TRBV7-2 | NA | NA | TGTGCCAGCATCGAAAACCAGGGAAAAGGCTACACCTTC | CASIENQGKGYTF
TRBJ2-3 | TRBV4-2 | once | TRBD1 | TGTGCCAGCAGCCTTCAGGGGGCGACAGACACTAGCACAGATACGCAGTATTTT | CASSLQGATDTSTDTQYF
TRBJ2-3 | TRBV5-1 | NA | NA | TGCGCCAGCAGCTTGGGGCCCACAGATACGCAGTATTTT | CASSLGPTDTQYF
TRBJ1-5 | TRBV18 | NA | NA | TGTGCCAGCTCACCACAGGCCTATCAGCCCCAGCATTTT | CASSPQAYQPQHF
TRBJ2-1 | TRBV5-6 | NA | NA | TGTGCCAGCAGCCCGGCCCACGGGCTGGATGAGCAGTTCTTC | CASSPAHGLDEQFF
TRBJ1-1 | TRBV30 | NA | NA | TGTGCCTGGAGTGTAAGAGGGCTGAACACTGAAGCTTTCTTT | CAWSVRGLNTEAFF
TRBJ2-7 | TRBV15 | NA | TRBD1 | TGTGCCACCAGTGACGGACAGGGGGATTTTCACGAGCAGTACTTC | CATSDGQGDFHEQYF
TRBJ1-4 | TRBV7-2 | NA | NA | TGTGCCAGCAGCTCAATAGGGGGGATTGAAAAACTGTTTTTT | CASSSIGGIEKLFF
TRBJ1-2 | TRBV28 | NA | NA | TGTGCCAGCGGGCCCCAGGGCCCATATGGCTACACCTTC | CASGPQGPYGYTF
TRBJ2-7 | TRBV2 | NA | TRBD1 | TGTGCCAGCAGGGGACAGGGGCCCTACGAGCAGTACTTC | CASRGQGPYEQYF
TRBJ2-7 | TRBV6-1 | NA | NA | TGTGCCAGCAGAGACCTTGGACTGCCCCCCTACGAGCAGTACTTC | CASRDLGLPPYEQYF
TRBJ2-7 | TRBV6-6 | NA | NA | TGTGCCAGCAGTTCCGGACCCTACGAGCAGTACTTC | CASSSGPYEQYF
TRBJ2-3 | TRBV27 | NA | TRBD2 | TGTGCCAGCAGAGTGGCTAGCGGGGGGGGAGCAGATACGCAGTATTTT | CASRVASGGGADTQYF
TRBJ2-7 | TRBV5-6 | NA | NA | TGTGCCAGCAGCAAAATAGCTGGGTCGGGCGAGCAGTACTTC | CASSKIAGSGEQYF
TRBJ2-7 | TRBV10-3 | NA | TRBD1 | TGTGCCATCAACCCGGGACAGGGGTCCTACGAGCAGTACTTC | CAINPGQGSYEQYF
TRBJ2-3 | TRBV7-9 | NA | TRBD1 | TGTGCCAGCAGCTTAGGACAGGGGGGCACAGATACGCAGTATTTT | CASSLGQGGTDTQYF
TRBJ2-2 | TRBV18 | NA | NA | TGTGCCAGCTCACCACCGACGACAGGCAACACCGGGGAGCTGTTTTTT | CASSPPTTGNTGELFF
TRBJ2-3 | TRBV27 | NA | TRBD2 | TGTGCCAGCAGTTTATACGGGGGGGGCACAGATACGCAGTATTTT | CASSLYGGGTDTQYF
TRBJ2-7 | TRBV5-1 | NA | TRBD1 | TGCGCCAGCAGCCCAACGACAGGGGCGCCATACGAGCAGTACTTC | CASSPTTGAPYEQYF
TRBJ2-1 | TRBV29-1 | NA | NA | TGCAGCGTTGAAGATTGGGCGGAGCAGCTACAATACAATGAGCAGTTCTTC | CSVEDWAEQLQYNEQFF
TRBJ2-3 | TRBV7-9 | NA | TRBD1 | TGTGCCAGCAGCTTAGTTAAGGGGGCGCGGACAGATACGCAGTATTTT | CASSLVKGARTDTQYF
TRBJ1-1 | TRBV5-6 | NA | NA | TGTGCCAGCAGCTCTGGGCTAGGGAGCGAGGACACTGAAGCTTTCTTT | CASSSGLGSEDTEAFF
TRBJ2-7 | TRBV6-5 | NA | TRBD1 | TGTGCCAGCAGTTACGGCCCGGGACAGGTTTACGACGAGCAGTACTTC | CASSYGPGQVYDEQYF
TRBJ2-7 | TRBV28 | few | TRBD2 | TGTGCCAGCAGCCCTAGCGGGGGGCGGAATGAGCAGTACTTC | CASSPSGGRNEQYF
TRBJ1-4 | TRBV5-1 | NA | NA | TGCGCCAGCAGCTGGGGCTGGACCGGGCAGGCAACTAATGAAAAACTGTTTTTT | CASSWGWTGQATNEKLFF
TRBJ1-5 | TRBV10-3 | NA | TRBD1 | TGTGCCATCAGTGACCAAGCCGGGACAGGGGGCTCGACCCAGCATTTT | CAISDQAGTGGSTQHF
TRBJ1-2 | TRBV6-5 | once | NA | TGTGCCAGCAGGGCCACCTATGGCTACACCTTC | CASRATYGYTF
TRBJ1-1 | TRBV19 | NA | NA | TGTGCCAGTAGGTCCAGTCTGGGAAACATGAACACTGAAGCTTTCTTT | CASRSSLGNMNTEAFF
TRBJ2-5 | TRBV6-6 | NA | TRBD2 | TGTGCCAGCAGGCCTAGCGGGGGGGCCCGGGAGACCCAGTACTTC | CASRPSGGARETQYF
TRBJ1-2 | TRBV14 | NA | TRBD1 | TGTGCCAGCAGCCATGTCGGGACAGGTGATGGCTACACCTTC | CASSHVGTGDGYTF
TRBJ1-5 | TRBV7-2 | NA | NA | TGTGCCAGCAGCAGGGATCGGAATCAGCCCCAGCATTTT | CASSRDRNQPQHF
TRBJ2-2 | TRBV5-4 | NA | NA | TGTGCCAGCAGCTTGGCAAGGGGGGGTTTGGGCACCGGGGAGCTGTTTTTT | CASSLARGGLGTGELFF
TRBJ2-3 | TRBV29-1 | once | NA | TGCAGCGTTGAAGAAGGTAGTAATACGCAGTATTTT | CSVEEGSNTQYF
TRBJ1-1 | TRBV9 | NA | NA | TGTGCCAGCAGCGCAGTGACAGGCACTGAAGCTTTCTTT | CASSAVTGTEAFF
TRBJ2-1 | TRBV7-9 | NA | TRBD2 | TGTGCCAGCAGTCCCGGGACTAGCGGGGTAAATGAGCAGTTCTTC | CASSPGTSGVNEQFF
TRBJ2-3 | TRBV27 | NA | NA | TGTGCCAGCAGAAGGCTCCCCGATACGCAGTATTTT | CASRRLPDTQYF
TRBJ1-2 | TRBV6-8 | NA | NA | TGTGCCAGCAGTTACTCCCCGGACGGCCCCAACACCTTC | CASSYSPDGPNTF
TRBJ2-2 | TRBV5-4 | once | TRBD1 | TGTGCCAGCAGCCCGCCGGACAGGACCACCGGGGAGCTGTTTTTT | CASSPPDRTTGELFF
TRBJ2-6 | TRBV5-1 | NA | NA | TGCGCCAGCAGCTCCTGGACTGGGGCGTCTGGGGCCAACGTCCTGACTTTC | CASSSWTGASGANVLTF
TRBJ1-1 | TRBV5-4 | NA | NA | TGTGCCAGCAGCTCCCCTCGGGGACTCGGCGGAGCTTTCTTT | CASSSPRGLGGAFF
TRBJ2-3 | TRBV2 | NA | TRBD2 | TGTGCCAGGACCCCATTTAGCGGGAGCACAGATACGCAGTATTTT | CARTPFSGSTDTQYF
TRBJ2-7 | TRBV7-2 | NA | TRBD1 | TGTGCCAGCAGCTTAGTGGGACAGGGACCCCACGAGCAGTACTTC | CASSLVGQGPHEQYF
TRBJ1-1 | TRBV25-1 | NA | NA | TGTGCCAATCAACAGGGACCCATGAACACTGAAGCTTTCTTT | CANQQGPMNTEAFF
TRBJ1-1 | TRBV9 | once | NA | TGTGCCAGCAGCGTAGTAGAGGGGGGGCAAGCTTTCTTT | CASSVVEGGQAFF
TRBJ2-3 | TRBV6-1 | few | TRBD1 | TGTGCCAGCAGTTGGGACAGCGCAGATACGCAGTATTTT | CASSWDSADTQYF
TRBJ1-2 | TRBV7-9 | NA | TRBD1 | TGTGCCAGCAGCTTAGTACCCACGACAGGGGTGTCGGGCTACACCTTC | CASSLVPTTGVSGYTF
TRBJ2-7 | TRBV27 | NA | NA | TGTGCCAGCGGAACTGGGGGGTCAAGGTACGAGCAGTACTTC | CASGTGGSRYEQYF
TRBJ2-2 | TRBV11-3 | NA | NA | TGTGCCAGCAGCTTATTGGGCACCGGGGAGCTGTTTTTT | CASSLLGTGELFF
TRBJ2-7 | TRBV7-9 | NA | TRBD1 | TGTGCCAGCAGCTCTCGGACAGGGAGCAACGAGCAGTACTTC | CASSSRTGSNEQYF
TRBJ1-5 | TRBV7-9 | NA | TRBD1 | TGTGCCAGCAGCTTTTCACAGGGGGATCAGCCCCAGCATTTT | CASSFSQGDQPQHF
TRBJ1-5 | TRBV4-2 | NA | TRBD1 | TGTGCCAGCAGCCAAGTCGGGACAGCCACGGGTAGCAATCAGCCCCAGCATTTT | CASSQVGTATGSNQPQHF
TRBJ2-1 | TRBV7-2 | NA | NA | TGTGCCAGCAGCTTAGACAGCGCAAGCTCCTACAATGAGCAGTTCTTC | CASSLDSASSYNEQFF
TRBJ1-5 | TRBV4-2 | NA | NA | TGTGCCAGCAGTCGAGGGCAGGGTAGCAATCAGCCCCAGCATTTT | CASSRGQGSNQPQHF
TRBJ2-7 | TRBV28 | NA | NA | TGTGCCAGCAGTTTAATACGAGGGGCCCACGAGCAGTACTTC | CASSLIRGAHEQYF